One sample yielded the 5 T cell receptor beta chains listed below, sequenced in a study of blood T cells in healthy people across ages. With a J-beta primer mix and a sample-barcoded 5' primer, a second PCR ran about 7 to 11 cycles. TCRdb fed the 5' RACE reads into MiXCR, producing one record per CDR3 protein. The sample lists about 1,500,000 distinct CDR3 sequences, roughly 40% seen once, with 7.9% in the top ten. Sequencing was carried out using blood. These receptors were collected from a woman younger than 30 in good health.

Concerning this clonotype: One junction end disagrees with the germline gene, perhaps due to a read error. The rearrangement links TRBV10-3 to TRBJ1-3; possibly TRBD1 for D (5 bases). The CDR3 loop spans 14 amino acids. Per the germline V gene, CDR1 is ENHRY and CDR2 is SYGVKD. This CDR3 is CAISERDSGNTIYF. CDR3 in DNA: TGTGCCATCAGTGAGAGGGACTCTGGAAACACCATATATTTC.

This clonotype turned up a few times. The chain couples TRBV10-3 to TRBJ2-1; a weak D match, TRBD2 (5 bases). Trimming pared 6 bases from V and 10 bases from J, leaving 28 bases between. The CDR3 spans 17 residues. The germline gives CDR1 ENHRY, CDR2 SYGVKD. DNA for the CDR3: TGTGCCATCAGGGCCTGGGATGGAGCGGAAGGAAGAGGGGAGCAGTTCTTC. Translated, it gives CAIRAWDGAEGRGEQFF.

The rearrangement uses TRBV25-1 and TRBJ2-1; 9 bases agree with TRBD2. The CDR3 is 15 residues long. V lost 1 base and J lost 6; bases outside the gene matches: 4. Looked up from germline, CDR1 is MGHDK and CDR2 is SYGVNS. Here the CDR3 DNA reads TGTGCCAGCAGTGAATGGGGGACTAGCACCAATGAGCAGTTCTTC. Residues: CASSEWGTSTNEQFF.

This clonotype was seen more than once but under ten times. This rearrangement joins TRBV10-3 to TRBJ1-4; no reliable D call. The CDR3 runs 13 residues. The V and J ends lost 2 bases and 2 bases respectively, with 3 bases between them. Germline CDR1 is ENHRY and CDR2 is SYGVKD. The CDR3 DNA reads TGTGCCATCAGTGAGGGTACTAATGAAAAACTGTTTTTT. As protein: CAISEGTNEKLFF.

This clonotype was found a few times. The V and J genes are TRBV12-3 or TRBV12-4 and TRBJ2-5; no clear D. This CDR3 contains 13 residues. The ends were cut back, 6 bases at V and 5 bases at J, with 13 bases in the middle. For the CDR3, the DNA is TGTGCCAGCAGCCGCAATAACCGGGAGACCCAGTACTTC. This translates into CASSRNNRETQYF.